This T cell receptor (beta chain) was found in a study of response to subunit inactivated influenza vaccine. Using its own MiXCR run on the RT-PCR reads, TCRdb lists one record per CDR3 protein. The table shows about 700,000 distinct CDR3 sequences, with 14% occurring only once. The germline gives CDR1 DFQATT, CDR2 SNEGSKA (reference sequence). The CDR3 sequence is 16 residues long. The V and J ends lost 3 bases and 3 bases respectively, with 21 bases between them. The sample consisted of PBMCs from blood, taken about 14 days before vaccination. The rearrangement uses TRBV20-1 and TRBJ2-7; D remains ambiguous. This clonotype was sampled from a man in his forties or fifties who received an inactivated influenza vaccine. The chain's CDR3 is CSASNAREPRGYEQYF. The CDR3 coding sequence is TGCAGTGCTAGCAACGCACGCGAGCCCAGAGGCTACGAGCAGTACTTC.